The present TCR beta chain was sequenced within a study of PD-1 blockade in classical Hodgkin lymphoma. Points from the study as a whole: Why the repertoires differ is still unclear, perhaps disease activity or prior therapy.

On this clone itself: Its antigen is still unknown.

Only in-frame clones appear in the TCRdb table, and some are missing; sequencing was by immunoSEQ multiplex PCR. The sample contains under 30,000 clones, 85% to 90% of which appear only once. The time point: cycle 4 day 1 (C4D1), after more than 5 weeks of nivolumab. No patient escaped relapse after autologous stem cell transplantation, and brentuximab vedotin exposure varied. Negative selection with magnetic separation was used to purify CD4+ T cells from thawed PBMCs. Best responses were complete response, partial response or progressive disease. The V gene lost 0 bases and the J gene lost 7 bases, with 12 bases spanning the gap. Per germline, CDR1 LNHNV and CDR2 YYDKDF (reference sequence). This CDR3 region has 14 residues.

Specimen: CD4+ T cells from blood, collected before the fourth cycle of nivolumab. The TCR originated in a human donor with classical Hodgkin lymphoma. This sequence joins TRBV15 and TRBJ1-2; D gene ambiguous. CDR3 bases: TGTGCCACCAGCAGAGATTTGGTAGGGTCTGGCTACACCTTC. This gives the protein CATSRDLVGSGYTF. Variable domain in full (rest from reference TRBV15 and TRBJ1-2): DAMVIQNPRYQVTQFGKPVTLSCSQTLNHNVMYWYQQKSSQAPKLLFHYYDKDFNNEADTPDNFQSRRPNTSFCFLDIRSPGLGDTAMYLCATSRDLVGSGYTFGSGTRLTVV.